Listed below are T cell receptor beta chains from one sample, sequenced in a study of T cells after yellow fever vaccination. TCRdb re-derived calls from the 5' RACE reads in MiXCR, one entry per CDR3 protein. The sample holds roughly 120,000 distinct CDR3 sequences, 8.4% seen once. Source: CD8+ T cells sorted from PBMCs, taken 45 days after the yellow fever booster vaccination. The source is a man aged 25-45 years who received the YFV17D yellow fever vaccine. Each CDR3 is given with its conserved first and last residue. D genes are given only for firm matches.

V: TRBV6-5; D: NA; J: TRBJ1-1; CDR3: CASSYRGITEAFF
V: TRBV12-3/TRBV12-4; D: TRBD2; J: TRBJ2-7; CDR3: CASSSGLAGPDVYEQYF
V: TRBV2; D: NA; J: TRBJ2-7; CDR3: CAAGGGDPSSYEQYF
V: TRBV7-3; D: NA; J: TRBJ2-3; CDR3: CASSFDLAGTDTQYF
V: TRBV4-3; D: TRBD2; J: TRBJ2-2; CDR3: CASSQVAGGSGELFF
V: TRBV27; D: NA; J: TRBJ2-7; CDR3: CASSLTAGETYEQYF
V: TRBV5-1; D: NA; J: TRBJ1-1; CDR3: CASRQVNTEAFF
V: TRBV5-1; D: NA; J: TRBJ2-3; CDR3: CASSLSDTQYF
V: TRBV29-1; D: TRBD2; J: TRBJ2-5; CDR3: CSARGSESGGKTQYF
V: TRBV6-5; D: TRBD2; J: TRBJ2-1; CDR3: CASSSTPQLAEDYNEQFF
V: TRBV20-1; D: NA; J: TRBJ2-7; CDR3: CSAQGPRYYEQYF
V: TRBV12-3/TRBV12-4; D: NA; J: TRBJ2-3; CDR3: CASSLAGDTQYF
V: TRBV12-3/TRBV12-4; D: NA; J: TRBJ2-1; CDR3: CASSLPRVADEQFF
V: TRBV6-2/TRBV6-3; D: TRBD2; J: TRBJ2-7; CDR3: CASSYSPSGSGYEQYF
V: TRBV25-1; D: TRBD1; J: TRBJ2-1; CDR3: CASSEFGTAYNEQFF
V: TRBV10-2; D: NA; J: TRBJ2-7; CDR3: CASSATWSSYEQYF
V: TRBV5-6; D: TRBD2; J: TRBJ2-3; CDR3: CASSLPRTSGRGAKTDTQYF
V: TRBV5-4; D: NA; J: TRBJ2-5; CDR3: CASSGVQGVRETQYF
V: TRBV10-3; D: TRBD2; J: TRBJ2-6; CDR3: CAIGGDGANVLTF
V: TRBV29-1; D: NA; J: TRBJ2-7; CDR3: CSVGGGGGYEQYF
V: TRBV5-1; D: NA; J: TRBJ2-1; CDR3: CASVGSYNEQFF
V: TRBV5-6; D: NA; J: TRBJ1-1; CDR3: CASSPTFGGANTEAFF
V: TRBV2; D: NA; J: TRBJ1-5; CDR3: CASKWGSYSNQPQHF
V: TRBV4-3; D: TRBD2; J: TRBJ2-1; CDR3: CASSQSAGLNYNEQFF
V: TRBV18; D: NA; J: TRBJ2-1; CDR3: CASSPSLWERSYNEQFF
V: TRBV29-1; D: TRBD2; J: TRBJ2-7; CDR3: CSVERTSGSYEQYF
V: TRBV5-1; D: NA; J: TRBJ1-1; CDR3: CASKRGGEAFF
V: TRBV20-1; D: NA; J: TRBJ1-4; CDR3: CSARPQGEKLFF
V: TRBV7-2; D: TRBD2; J: TRBJ2-2; CDR3: CASSSSGTAGELFF
V: TRBV10-3; D: NA; J: TRBJ2-3; CDR3: CAISESGGTRFLTSTDTQYF
V: TRBV12-3/TRBV12-4; D: NA; J: TRBJ2-1; CDR3: CASSFLYNEQFF
V: TRBV7-8; D: TRBD2; J: TRBJ2-1; CDR3: CASWAGTSGLDEQFF
V: TRBV15; D: TRBD1; J: TRBJ1-4; CDR3: CATSTGQGKVSEKLFF
V: TRBV4-3; D: NA; J: TRBJ2-2; CDR3: CASSQGWDTGELFF
V: TRBV2; D: NA; J: TRBJ2-7; CDR3: CASMARRYEQYF
V: TRBV4-3; D: TRBD2; J: TRBJ2-1; CDR3: CASSQEKVLAGENEQFF
V: TRBV5-1; D: NA; J: TRBJ2-3; CDR3: CASSSHGGGWTDTQYF
V: TRBV21-1; D: NA; J: TRBJ2-7; CDR3: CASSKLWESSYEQYF
V: TRBV19; D: NA; J: TRBJ2-2; CDR3: CASSPNGELFF
V: TRBV20-1; D: NA; J: TRBJ2-1; CDR3: CSARVAGVSEQFF
V: TRBV28; D: TRBD1; J: TRBJ2-2; CDR3: CASNPGTGNSGELFF